Below, one TCR beta chain is given with its context. The data stem from a study of blood T cell repertoires in COVID-19. Study in general: Acute and convalescent COVID-19 samples came from the United States, Italy and Spain. From T cells, B-cell-depleted T cells, or PBMCs came the material, which was cDNA or gDNA.

As processed by the authors: Amplification from reference gene primers served as the basis for estimated nucleated cell counts. Measured with immunoSEQ multiplex PCR; TCRdb has only the in-frame clones, and not every one. From that table come the V and J calls and clone size; the DNA was used to work out D and trimming. Of some 80,000 clones in the sample, around 81% are singletons; the top ten hold 44%. CDR1 and CDR2 (germline): SGHTA, FQGNSA. Trimming cost V 5 bases and J 5 bases, with 12 bases left between them. This CDR3 spans 14 amino acids. The specimen was peripheral blood. The sequence was obtained from a man older than 75 with acute or convalescent COVID-19. The gene calls are TRBV7-2 and TRBJ1-4; D call uncertain. The CDR3 region has the DNA TGTGCCAGCAGCCAGGAAGATTGGAATGAAAAACTGTTTTTT. Translation gives CASSQEDWNEKLFF. The full variable domain, rest sourced from reference TRBV7-2 and TRBJ1-4, is GAGVSQSPSNKVTEKGKDVELRCDPISGHTALYWYRQSLGQGLEFLIYFQGNSAPDKSGLPSDRFSAERTGGSVSTLTIQRTQQEDSAVYLCASSQEDWNEKLFFGSGTQLSVL.